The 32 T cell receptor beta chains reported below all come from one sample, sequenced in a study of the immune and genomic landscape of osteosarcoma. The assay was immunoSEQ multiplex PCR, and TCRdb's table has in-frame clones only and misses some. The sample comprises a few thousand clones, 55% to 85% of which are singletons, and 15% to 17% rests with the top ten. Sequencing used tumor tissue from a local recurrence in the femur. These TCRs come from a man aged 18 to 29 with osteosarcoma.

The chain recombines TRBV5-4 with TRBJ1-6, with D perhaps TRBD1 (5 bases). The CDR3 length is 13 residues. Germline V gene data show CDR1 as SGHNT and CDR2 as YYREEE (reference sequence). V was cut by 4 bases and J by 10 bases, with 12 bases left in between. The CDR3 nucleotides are TGTGCCAGCAGCAAAGCAGGGAACTCACCCCTCCACTTT. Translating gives CASSKAGNSPLHF.

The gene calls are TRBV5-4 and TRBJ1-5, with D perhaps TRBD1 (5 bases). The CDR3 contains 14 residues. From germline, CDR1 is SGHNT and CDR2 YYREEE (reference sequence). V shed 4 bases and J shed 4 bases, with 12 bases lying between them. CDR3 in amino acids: CASSQNRPNQPQHF. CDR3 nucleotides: TGTGCCAGCAGCCAAAACAGGCCTAATCAGCCCCAGCATTTT.

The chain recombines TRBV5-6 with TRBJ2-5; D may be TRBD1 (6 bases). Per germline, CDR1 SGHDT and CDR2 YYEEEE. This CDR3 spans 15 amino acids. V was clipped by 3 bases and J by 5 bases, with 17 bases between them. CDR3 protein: CASSSRDKQKETQYF. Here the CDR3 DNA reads TGTGCCAGCAGCTCCCGGGACAAACAGAAGGAGACCCAGTACTTC.

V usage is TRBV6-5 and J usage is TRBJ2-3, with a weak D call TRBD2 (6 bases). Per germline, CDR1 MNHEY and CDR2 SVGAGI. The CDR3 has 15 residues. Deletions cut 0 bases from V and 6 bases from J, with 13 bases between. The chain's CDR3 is CASSYSYGSPDTQYF. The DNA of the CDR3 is TGTGCCAGCAGTTACTCTTACGGGAGTCCTGATACGCAGTATTTT.

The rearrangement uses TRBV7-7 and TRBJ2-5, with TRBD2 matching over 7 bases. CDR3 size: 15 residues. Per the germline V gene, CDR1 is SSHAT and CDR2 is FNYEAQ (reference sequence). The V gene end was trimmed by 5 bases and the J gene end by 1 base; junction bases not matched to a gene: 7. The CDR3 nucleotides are TGTGCCAGCAGCCCAACTAGCGCGTCCCAAGAGACCCAGTACTTC. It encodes CASSPTSASQETQYF.

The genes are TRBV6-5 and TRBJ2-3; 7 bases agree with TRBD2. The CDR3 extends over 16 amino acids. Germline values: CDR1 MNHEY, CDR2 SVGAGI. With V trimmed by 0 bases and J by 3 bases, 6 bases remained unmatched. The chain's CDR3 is CASSYSGGSKTDTQYF. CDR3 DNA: TGTGCCAGCAGTTACTCCGGCGGGAGTAAGACAGATACGCAGTATTTT.

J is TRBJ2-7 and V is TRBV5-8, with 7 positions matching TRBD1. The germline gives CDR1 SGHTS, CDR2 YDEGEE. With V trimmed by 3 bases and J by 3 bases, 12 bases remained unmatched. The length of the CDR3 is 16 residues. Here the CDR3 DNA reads TGTGCCAGCAGCTCAGTTAACTTGGGACAGAACTACGAGCAGTACTTC. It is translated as CASSSVNLGQNYEQYF.

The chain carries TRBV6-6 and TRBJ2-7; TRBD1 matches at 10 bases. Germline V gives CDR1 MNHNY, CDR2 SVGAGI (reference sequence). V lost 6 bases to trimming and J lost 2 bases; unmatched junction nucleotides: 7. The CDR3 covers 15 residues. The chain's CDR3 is CASRYLGTGAYEQYF. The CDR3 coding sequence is TGTGCCAGCAGGTACCTGGGGACAGGGGCCTACGAGCAGTACTTC.

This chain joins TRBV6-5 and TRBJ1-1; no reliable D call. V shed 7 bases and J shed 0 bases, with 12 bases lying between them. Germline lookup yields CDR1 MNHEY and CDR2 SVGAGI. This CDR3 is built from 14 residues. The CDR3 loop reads CASNLGSMNTEAFF. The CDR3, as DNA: TGTGCCAGCAATCTCGGTTCGATGAACACTGAAGCTTTCTTT.

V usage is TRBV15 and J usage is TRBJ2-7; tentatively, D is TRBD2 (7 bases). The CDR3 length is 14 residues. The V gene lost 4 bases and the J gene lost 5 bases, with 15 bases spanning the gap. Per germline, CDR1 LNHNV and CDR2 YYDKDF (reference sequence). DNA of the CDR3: TGTGCCACCAGCAAGGGCGGGGGCCTCAACGAGCAGTACTTC. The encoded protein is CATSKGGGLNEQYF.

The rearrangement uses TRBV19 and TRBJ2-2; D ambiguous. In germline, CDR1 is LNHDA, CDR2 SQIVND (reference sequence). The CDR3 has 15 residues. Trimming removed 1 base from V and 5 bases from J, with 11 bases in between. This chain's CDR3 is CASSIGTATTGELFF. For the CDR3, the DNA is TGTGCCAGTAGTATAGGGACGGCTACTACCGGGGAGCTGTTTTTT.

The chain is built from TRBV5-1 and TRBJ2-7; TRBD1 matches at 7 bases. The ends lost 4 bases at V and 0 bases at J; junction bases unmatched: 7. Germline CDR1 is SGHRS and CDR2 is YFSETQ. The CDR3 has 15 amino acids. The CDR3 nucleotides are TGCGCCAGCAGCAGGGTCCGGGACAGCTCCTACGAGCAGTACTTC. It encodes CASSRVRDSSYEQYF.

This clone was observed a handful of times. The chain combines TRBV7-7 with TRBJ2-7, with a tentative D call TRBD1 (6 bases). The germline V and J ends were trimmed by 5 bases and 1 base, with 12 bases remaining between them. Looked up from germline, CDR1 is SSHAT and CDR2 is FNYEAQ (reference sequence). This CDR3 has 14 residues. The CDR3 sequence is CASSPARGSYEQYF. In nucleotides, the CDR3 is TGTGCCAGCAGCCCAGCAAGGGGGTCCTACGAGCAGTACTTC.

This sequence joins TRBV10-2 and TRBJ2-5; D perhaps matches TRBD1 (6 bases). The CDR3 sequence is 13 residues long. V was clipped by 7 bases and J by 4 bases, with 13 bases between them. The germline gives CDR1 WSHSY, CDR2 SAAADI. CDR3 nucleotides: TGCGCCAGCAACCAGGGGACGGGAGAGACCCAGTACTTC. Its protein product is CASNQGTGETQYF.

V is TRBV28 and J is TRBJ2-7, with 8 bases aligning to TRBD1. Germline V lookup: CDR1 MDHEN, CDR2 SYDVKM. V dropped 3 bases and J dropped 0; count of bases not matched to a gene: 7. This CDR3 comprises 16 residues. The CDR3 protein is CASSFSGTGLSYEQYF. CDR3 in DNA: TGTGCCAGCAGTTTCTCCGGGACAGGACTCTCCTACGAGCAGTACTTC.

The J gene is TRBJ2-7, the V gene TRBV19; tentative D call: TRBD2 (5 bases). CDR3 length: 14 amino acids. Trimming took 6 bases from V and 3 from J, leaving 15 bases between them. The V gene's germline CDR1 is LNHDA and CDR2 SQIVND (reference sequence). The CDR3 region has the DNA TGTGCCAGTAGACCGGCGGACGGGGTCTACGAGCAGTACTTC. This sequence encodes CASRPADGVYEQYF. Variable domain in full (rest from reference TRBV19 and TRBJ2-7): DGGITQSPKYLFRKEGQNVTLSCEQNLNHDAMYWYRQDPGQGLRLIYYSQIVNDFQKGDIAEGYSVSREKKESFPLTVTSAQKNPTAFYLCASRPADGVYEQYFGPGTRLTVT.

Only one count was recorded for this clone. In nucleotides, the CDR3 is TGCAGCGTATCACAGGTGGACTATGGCTACACCTTC. Its protein product is CSVSQVDYGYTF. The chain links TRBV29-1 to TRBJ1-2, with D possibly TRBD1 on 5 matching bases. Trimming removed 6 bases from V and 3 bases from J, with 11 bases in between. The CDR3 is 12 residues long. Germline-derived CDR1 and CDR2 are SQVTM and ANQGSEA.

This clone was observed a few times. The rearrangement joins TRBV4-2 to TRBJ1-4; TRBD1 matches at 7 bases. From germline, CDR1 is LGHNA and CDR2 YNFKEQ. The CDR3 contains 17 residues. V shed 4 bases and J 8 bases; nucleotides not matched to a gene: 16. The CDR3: CASSPDIVTGLREKLFF. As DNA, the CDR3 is TGTGCCAGCAGCCCCGATATAGTGACAGGGCTCCGCGAAAAACTGTTTTTT.

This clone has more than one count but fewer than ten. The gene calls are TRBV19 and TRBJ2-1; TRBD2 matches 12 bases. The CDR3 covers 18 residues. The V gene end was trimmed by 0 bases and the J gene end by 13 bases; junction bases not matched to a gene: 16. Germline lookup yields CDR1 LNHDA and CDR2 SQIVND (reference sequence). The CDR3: CASSIEGAGLAGSLDQFF. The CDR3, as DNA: TGTGCCAGTAGTATAGAAGGAGCGGGACTAGCGGGTTCGCTCGACCAGTTCTTC.

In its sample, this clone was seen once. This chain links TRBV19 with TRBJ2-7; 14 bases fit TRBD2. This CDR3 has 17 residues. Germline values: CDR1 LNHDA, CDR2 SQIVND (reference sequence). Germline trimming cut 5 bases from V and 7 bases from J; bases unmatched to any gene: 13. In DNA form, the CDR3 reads TGTGCCAGTAGTCCCCGGACTAGCGGGAGGCGCCACTTGGAGCAGTACTTC. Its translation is CASSPRTSGRRHLEQYF.

The chain's CDR3 is CASGAGGDGTGELFF. CDR3 DNA sequence: TGTGCTAGTGGCGCTGGAGGGGACGGAACCGGGGAGCTGTTTTTT. V is TRBV12-5 and J is TRBJ2-2; possibly TRBD2 for D (6 bases). CDR3 length: 15 amino acids. Trimming removed 6 bases at V and 5 bases at J, with 16 bases between. Germline V lookup: CDR1 LGHNT, CDR2 FRNRAP.

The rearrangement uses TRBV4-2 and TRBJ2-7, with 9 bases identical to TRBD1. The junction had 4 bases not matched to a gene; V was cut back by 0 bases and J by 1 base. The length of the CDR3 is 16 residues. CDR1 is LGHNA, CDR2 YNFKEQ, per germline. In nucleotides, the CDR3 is TGTGCCAGCAGCCAAGATTGGGGGACAGGGTCCTACGAGCAGTACTTC. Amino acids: CASSQDWGTGSYEQYF.

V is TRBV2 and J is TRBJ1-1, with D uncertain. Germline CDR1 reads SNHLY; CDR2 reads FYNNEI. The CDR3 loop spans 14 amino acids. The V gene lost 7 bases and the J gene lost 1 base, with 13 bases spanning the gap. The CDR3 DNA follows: TGTGCCAGCACCCTACAACAGAGGAACACTGAAGCTTTCTTT. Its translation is CASTLQQRNTEAFF.

CDR3 region: CASSPLVETQYF. In nucleotides, the CDR3 is TGTGCCAGCTCCCCCCTAGTGGAGACCCAGTACTTC. The V gene is TRBV18, the J gene TRBJ2-5; D not resolved. This CDR3 contains 12 residues. V was pared by 6 bases and J by 5 bases, with 10 bases between. The germline gives CDR1 KGHSH, CDR2 LQKENI.

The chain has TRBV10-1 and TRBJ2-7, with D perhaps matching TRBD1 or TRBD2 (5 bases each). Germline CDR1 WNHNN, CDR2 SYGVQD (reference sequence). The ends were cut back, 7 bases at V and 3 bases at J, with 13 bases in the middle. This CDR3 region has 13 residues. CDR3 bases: TGCGCCAGCATCGAGGGGACGGACTACGAGCAGTACTTC. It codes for CASIEGTDYEQYF.

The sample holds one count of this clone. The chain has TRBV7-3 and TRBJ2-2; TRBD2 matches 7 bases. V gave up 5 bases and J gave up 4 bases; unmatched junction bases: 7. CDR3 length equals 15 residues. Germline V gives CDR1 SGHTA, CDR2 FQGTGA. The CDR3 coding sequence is TGTGCCAGCAGCGCCAGCGGGACTCTCACCGGGGAGCTGTTTTTT. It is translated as CASSASGTLTGELFF. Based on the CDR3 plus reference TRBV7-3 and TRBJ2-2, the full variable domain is GAGVSQTPSNKVTEKGKYVELRCDPISGHTALYWYRQSLGQGPEFLIYFQGTGAADDSGLPNDRFFAVRPEGSVSTLKIQRTERGDSAVYLCASSASGTLTGELFFGEGSRLTVL.

This CDR3 reads CASRETGGADGYTF. CDR3 nucleotide sequence: TGTGCCAGTAGGGAAACAGGGGGCGCGGATGGCTACACCTTC. The chain joins TRBV19 to TRBJ1-2; 9 nucleotides line up with TRBD1. V dropped 6 bases and J dropped 6; count of bases not matched to a gene: 8. Germline V gives CDR1 LNHDA, CDR2 SQIVND (reference sequence). This CDR3 has 14 residues. Using reference TRBV19 and TRBJ1-2 for the parts outside the CDR3, the full variable domain is DGGITQSPKYLFRKEGQNVTLSCEQNLNHDAMYWYRQDPGQGLRLIYYSQIVNDFQKGDIAEGYSVSREKKESFPLTVTSAQKNPTAFYLCASRETGGADGYTFGSGTRLTVV.

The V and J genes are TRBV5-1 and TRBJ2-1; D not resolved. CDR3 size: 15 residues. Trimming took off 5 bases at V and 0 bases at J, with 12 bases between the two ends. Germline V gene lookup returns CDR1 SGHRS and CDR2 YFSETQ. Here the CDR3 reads CASRPDGDSYNEQFF. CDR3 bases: TGCGCCAGCAGGCCCGACGGTGACTCCTACAATGAGCAGTTCTTC.

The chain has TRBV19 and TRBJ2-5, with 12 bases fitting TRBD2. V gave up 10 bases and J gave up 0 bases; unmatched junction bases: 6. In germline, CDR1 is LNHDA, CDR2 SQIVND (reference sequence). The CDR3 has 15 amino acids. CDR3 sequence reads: CATQLAGGYQETQYF. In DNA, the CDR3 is TGTGCCACCCAGCTAGCGGGAGGGTACCAAGAGACCCAGTACTTC.

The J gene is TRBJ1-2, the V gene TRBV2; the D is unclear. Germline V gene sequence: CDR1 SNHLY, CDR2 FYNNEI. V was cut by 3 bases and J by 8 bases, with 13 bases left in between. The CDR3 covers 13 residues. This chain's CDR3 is CASSDLGLGGYTF. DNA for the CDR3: TGTGCCAGCAGTGACCTGGGGTTGGGGGGCTACACCTTC.

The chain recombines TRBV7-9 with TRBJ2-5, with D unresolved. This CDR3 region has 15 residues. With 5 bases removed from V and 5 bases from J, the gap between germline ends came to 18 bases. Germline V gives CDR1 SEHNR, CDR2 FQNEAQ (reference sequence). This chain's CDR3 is CASSPRAGQPETQYF. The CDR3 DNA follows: TGTGCCAGCAGCCCCCGGGCCGGGCAGCCCGAGACCCAGTACTTC.

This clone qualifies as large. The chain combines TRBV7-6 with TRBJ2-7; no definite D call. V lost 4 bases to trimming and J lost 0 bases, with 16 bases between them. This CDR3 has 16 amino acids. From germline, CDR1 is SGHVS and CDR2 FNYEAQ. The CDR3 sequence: CASSSQVAALSYEQYF. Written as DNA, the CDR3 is TGTGCCAGCAGCTCCCAAGTCGCGGCCCTCTCCTACGAGCAGTACTTC.